This TCR beta chain was captured by sequencing in a study of blood T cell repertoires in COVID-19. Repertoires were generated with immunoSEQ multiplex PCR, while TCRdb's copy carries only in-frame clones and drops some. The sample records under 45,000 clones, 70% to 80% being singletons. The germline gives CDR1 LGHNA, CDR2 YSLEER. The CDR3 sequence is 15 residues long. Trimming took off 1 base at V and 1 base at J, with 11 bases between the two ends. What was sequenced was peripheral blood. The TCR originated in an older man with acute or convalescent COVID-19. This chain links TRBV4-3 with TRBJ2-7; D may be TRBD1 (6 bases). CDR3 protein: CASSQAQGHSYEQYF. In DNA form, the CDR3 reads TGCGCCAGCAGCCAAGCTCAGGGGCATTCCTACGAGCAGTACTTC.